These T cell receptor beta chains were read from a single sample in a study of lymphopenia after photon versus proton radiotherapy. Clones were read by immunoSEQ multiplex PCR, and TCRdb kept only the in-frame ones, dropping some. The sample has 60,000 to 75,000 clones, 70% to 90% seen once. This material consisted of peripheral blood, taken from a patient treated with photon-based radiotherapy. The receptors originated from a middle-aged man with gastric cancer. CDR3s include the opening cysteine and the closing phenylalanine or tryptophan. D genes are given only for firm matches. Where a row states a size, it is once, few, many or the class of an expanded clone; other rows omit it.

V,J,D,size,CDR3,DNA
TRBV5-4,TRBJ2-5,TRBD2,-,CASSVLTSGGRETQYF,TGTGCCAGCAGCGTATTGACTAGCGGGGGTCGGGAGACCCAGTACTTC
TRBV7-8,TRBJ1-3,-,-,CASSSAGVRVSGNTIYF,TGTGCCAGCAGCTCCGCAGGCGTCAGGGTCTCTGGAAACACCATATATTTT
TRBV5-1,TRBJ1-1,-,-,CASSFTVVNTEAFF,TGCGCCAGCAGCTTCACCGTCGTCAACACTGAAGCTTTCTTT
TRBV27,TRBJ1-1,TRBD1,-,CASSSTTGGHTEAFF,TGTGCCAGCAGTTCTACCACAGGGGGACACACTGAAGCTTTCTTT
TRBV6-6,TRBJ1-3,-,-,CASSPGFHTIYF,TGTGCCAGCAGTCCAGGGTTTCACACCATATATTTT
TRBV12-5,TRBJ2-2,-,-,CASGLLRRPQNTGELFF,TGTGCTAGTGGTTTGTTACGGAGGCCGCAGAACACCGGGGAGCTGTTTTTT
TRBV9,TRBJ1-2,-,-,CASSVGVLGYTF,TGTGCCAGCAGCGTAGGAGTTCTCGGCTACACCTTC
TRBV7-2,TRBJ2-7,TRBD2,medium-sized,CASSLALAGGGHEQYF,TGTGCCAGCAGCTTAGCACTAGCGGGGGGCGGCCACGAGCAGTACTTC
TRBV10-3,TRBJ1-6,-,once,CAIRGQSDNSPLHF,TGTGCCATCAGAGGACAGAGCGATAATTCACCCCTCCACTTT
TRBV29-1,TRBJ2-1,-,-,CSVEVSQDEQFF,TGCAGCGTTGAAGTCAGTCAGGATGAGCAGTTCTTC
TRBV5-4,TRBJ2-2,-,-,CASSLVPHTGELFF,TGTGCCAGCAGCTTGGTACCTCACACCGGGGAGCTGTTTTTT
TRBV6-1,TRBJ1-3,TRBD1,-,CASGGQPGNTIYF,TGTGCCAGCGGGGGACAGCCAGGAAACACCATATATTTT
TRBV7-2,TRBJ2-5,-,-,CASSLGRQTQYF,TGTGCCAGCAGCCTCGGAAGGCAGACCCAGTACTTC
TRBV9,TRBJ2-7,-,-,CASSVEGSSYYEQYF,TGTGCCAGCAGCGTAGAAGGGTCAAGTTATTACGAGCAGTACTTC
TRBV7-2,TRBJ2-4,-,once,CASSSPTLLAKNIQYF,TGTGCCAGCAGCTCCCCGACGCTTCTAGCCAAAAACATTCAGTACTTC
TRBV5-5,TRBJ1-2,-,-,CASSFSTGANYGYTF,TGTGCCAGCAGCTTTTCGACCGGGGCAAATTATGGCTACACCTTC
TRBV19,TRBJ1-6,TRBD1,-,CATWGQGDSPLHF,TGTGCCACCTGGGGACAGGGGGATTCACCCCTCCACTTT
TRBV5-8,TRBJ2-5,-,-,CASSFGARVEETQYF,TGTGCCAGCAGCTTTGGGGCAAGGGTCGAGGAGACCCAGTACTTC
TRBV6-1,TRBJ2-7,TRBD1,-,CASAAGDSYEQYF,TGTGCCAGCGCCGCCGGGGACAGTTACGAGCAGTACTTC
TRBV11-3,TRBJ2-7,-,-,CASSLRRGYEQYF,TGTGCCAGCAGCTTGAGGCGAGGGTACGAGCAGTACTTC
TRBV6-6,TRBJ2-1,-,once,CASSYGVGSYNEQFF,TGTGCCAGCAGTTACGGAGTAGGCTCCTACAATGAGCAGTTCTTC
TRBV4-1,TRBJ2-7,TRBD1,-,CASRSFVTGIYEQYF,TGCGCCAGCCGTTCGTTCGTGACAGGGATCTACGAGCAGTACTTC
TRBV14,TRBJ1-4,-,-,CASSPLQGFNEKLFF,TGTGCCAGCAGCCCATTACAGGGCTTTAATGAAAAACTGTTTTTT
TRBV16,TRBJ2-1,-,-,CASSQGSSYNEQFF,TGTGCCAGCAGCCAGGGGAGCTCCTACAATGAGCAGTTCTTC
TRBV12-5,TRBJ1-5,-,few,CASGLGQGYQPQHF,TGTGCTAGTGGTTTAGGTCAAGGCTATCAGCCCCAGCATTTT
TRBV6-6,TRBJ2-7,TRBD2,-,CASSSPGLAGYEQYF,TGTGCCAGCAGCTCCCCGGGGCTAGCGGGTTACGAGCAGTACTTC
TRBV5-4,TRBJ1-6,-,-,CASSLGQLVNSPLHF,TGTGCCAGCAGCTTGGGACAGCTAGTTAATTCACCCCTCCACTTT
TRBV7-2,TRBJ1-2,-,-,CASTALRGRYGYTF,TGTGCCAGCACCGCCCTACGGGGTAGGTACGGCTACACCTTC
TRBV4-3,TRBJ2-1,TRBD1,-,CASSQTPDRAGDNEQFF,TGCGCCAGCAGCCAAACCCCGGACAGGGCAGGGGACAATGAGCAGTTCTTC
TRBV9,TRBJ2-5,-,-,CASSVAGLETQYF,TGTGCCAGCAGCGTAGCAGGGTTGGAGACCCAGTACTTC
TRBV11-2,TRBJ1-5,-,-,CASSLDRSGQPQHF,TGTGCCAGCAGCTTAGATAGGTCGGGGCAGCCCCAGCATTTT
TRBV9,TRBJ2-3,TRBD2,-,CASSVSPSGAGGDTQYF,TGTGCCAGCAGCGTATCCCCTAGCGGGGCGGGCGGAGATACGCAGTATTTT
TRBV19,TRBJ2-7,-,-,CASSSRRDPGTYEQYF,TGTGCCAGTAGTTCCCGCCGGGACCCGGGGACCTACGAGCAGTACTTC